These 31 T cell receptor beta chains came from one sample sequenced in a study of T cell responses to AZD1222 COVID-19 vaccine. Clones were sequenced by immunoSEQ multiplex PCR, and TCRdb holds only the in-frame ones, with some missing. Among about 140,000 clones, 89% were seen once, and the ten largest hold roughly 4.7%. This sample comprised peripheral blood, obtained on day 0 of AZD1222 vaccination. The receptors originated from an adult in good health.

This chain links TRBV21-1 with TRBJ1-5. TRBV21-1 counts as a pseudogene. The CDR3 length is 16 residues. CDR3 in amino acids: CASSKPRAVSNQPQHF. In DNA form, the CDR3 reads TGTGCCAGCAGCAAACCCCGGGCAGTTAGCAATCAGCCCCAGCATTTT.

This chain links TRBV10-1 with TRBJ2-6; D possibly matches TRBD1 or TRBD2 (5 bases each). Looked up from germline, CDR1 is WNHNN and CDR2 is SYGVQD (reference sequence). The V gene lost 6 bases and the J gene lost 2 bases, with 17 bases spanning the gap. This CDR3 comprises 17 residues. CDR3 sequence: CASSRVRDRAGANVLTF. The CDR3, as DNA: TGCGCCAGCAGCCGAGTAAGGGACCGGGCTGGGGCCAACGTCCTGACTTTC.

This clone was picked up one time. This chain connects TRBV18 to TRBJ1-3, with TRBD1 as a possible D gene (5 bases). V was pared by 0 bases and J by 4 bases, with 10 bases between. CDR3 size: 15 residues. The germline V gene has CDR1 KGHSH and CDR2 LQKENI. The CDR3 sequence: CASSPPRQRGNTIYF. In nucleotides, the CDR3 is TGTGCCAGCTCACCACCGAGACAGAGAGGAAACACCATATATTTT.

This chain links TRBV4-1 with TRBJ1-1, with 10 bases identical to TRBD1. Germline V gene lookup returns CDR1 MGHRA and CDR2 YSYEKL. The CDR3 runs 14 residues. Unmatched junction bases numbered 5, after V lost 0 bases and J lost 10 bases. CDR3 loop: CASSQDQGQGIAFF. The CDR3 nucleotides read TGCGCCAGCAGCCAAGATCAGGGACAGGGGATAGCTTTCTTT.

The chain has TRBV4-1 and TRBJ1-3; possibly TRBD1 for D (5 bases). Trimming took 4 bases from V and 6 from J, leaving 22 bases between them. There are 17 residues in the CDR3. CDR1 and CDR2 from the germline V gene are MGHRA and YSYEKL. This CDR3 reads CASSLAGTGSLANTIYF. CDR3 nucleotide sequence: TGCGCCAGCAGCCTCGCCGGTACAGGATCTCTGGCAAACACCATATATTTT.

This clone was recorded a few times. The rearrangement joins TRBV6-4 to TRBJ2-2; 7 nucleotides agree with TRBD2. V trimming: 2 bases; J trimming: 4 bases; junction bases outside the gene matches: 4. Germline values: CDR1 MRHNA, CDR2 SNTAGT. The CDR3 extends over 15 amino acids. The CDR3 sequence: CASSDRGGSTGELFF. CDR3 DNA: TGTGCCAGCAGTGACAGGGGAGGGAGCACCGGGGAGCTGTTTTTT.

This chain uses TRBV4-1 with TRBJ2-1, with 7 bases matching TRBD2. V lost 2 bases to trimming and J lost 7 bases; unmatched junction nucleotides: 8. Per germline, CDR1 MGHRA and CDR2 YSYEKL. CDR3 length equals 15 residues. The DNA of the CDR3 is TGCGCCAGCAGCCAAAGCGGGGTGGTGCGTAATGAGCAGTTCTTC. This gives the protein CASSQSGVVRNEQFF.

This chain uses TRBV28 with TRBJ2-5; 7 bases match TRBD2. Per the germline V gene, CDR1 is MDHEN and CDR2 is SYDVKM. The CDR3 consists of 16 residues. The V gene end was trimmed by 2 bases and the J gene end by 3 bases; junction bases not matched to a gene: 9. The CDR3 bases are TGTGCCAGCAGTTTAGGTTGGGGGAGGGTGGAAGAGACCCAGTACTTC. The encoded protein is CASSLGWGRVEETQYF.

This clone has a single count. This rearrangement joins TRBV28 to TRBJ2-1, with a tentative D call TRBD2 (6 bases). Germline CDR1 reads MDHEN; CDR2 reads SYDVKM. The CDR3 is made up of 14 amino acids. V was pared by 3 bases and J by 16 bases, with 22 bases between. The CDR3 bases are TGTGCCAGCAGTTTGAGTTTTCCCCGGGTGGGGGGATTCTTC. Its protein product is CASSLSFPRVGGFF. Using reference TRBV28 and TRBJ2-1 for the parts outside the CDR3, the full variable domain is DVKVTQSSRYLVKRTGEKVFLECVQDMDHENMFWYRQDPGLGLRLIYFSYDVKMKEKGDIPEGYSVSREKKERFSLILESASTNQTSMYLCASSLSFPRVGGFFGPGTRLTVL.

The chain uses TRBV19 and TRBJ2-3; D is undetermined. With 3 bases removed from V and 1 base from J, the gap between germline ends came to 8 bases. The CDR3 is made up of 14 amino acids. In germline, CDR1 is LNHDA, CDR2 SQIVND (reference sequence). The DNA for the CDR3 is TGTGCCAGTAGTATTGGGTGGGGCACAGATACGCAGTATTTT. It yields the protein CASSIGWGTDTQYF.

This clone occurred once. The CDR3: CASGITGRPEAFF. As DNA, the CDR3 is TGCGCCAGCGGAATTACAGGGAGGCCTGAAGCTTTCTTT. The chain has TRBV4-1 and TRBJ1-1; weak D call: TRBD1 (6 bases). This CDR3 has 13 amino acids. V was trimmed by 8 bases and J by 6 bases, leaving 16 bases between them. The germline V gene has CDR1 MGHRA and CDR2 YSYEKL.

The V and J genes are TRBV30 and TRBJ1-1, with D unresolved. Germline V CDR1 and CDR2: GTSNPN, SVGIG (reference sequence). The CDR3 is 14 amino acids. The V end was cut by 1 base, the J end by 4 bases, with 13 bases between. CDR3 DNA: TGTGCCTGGAGTGCCGTCCGGGTGGGCACTGAAGCTTTCTTT. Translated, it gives CAWSAVRVGTEAFF.

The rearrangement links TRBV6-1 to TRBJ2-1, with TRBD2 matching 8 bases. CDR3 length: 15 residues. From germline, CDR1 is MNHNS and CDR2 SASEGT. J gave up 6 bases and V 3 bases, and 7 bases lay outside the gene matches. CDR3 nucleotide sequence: TGTGCCAGCAGTGAGCAGCGGGAGATCTTCAATGAGCAGTTCTTC. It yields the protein CASSEQREIFNEQFF.

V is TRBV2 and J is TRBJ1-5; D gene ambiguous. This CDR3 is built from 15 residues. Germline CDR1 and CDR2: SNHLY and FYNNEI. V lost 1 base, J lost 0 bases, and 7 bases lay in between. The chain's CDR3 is CASSEDFYSNQPQHF. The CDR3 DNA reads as TGTGCCAGCAGTGAAGACTTCTATAGCAATCAGCCCCAGCATTTT.

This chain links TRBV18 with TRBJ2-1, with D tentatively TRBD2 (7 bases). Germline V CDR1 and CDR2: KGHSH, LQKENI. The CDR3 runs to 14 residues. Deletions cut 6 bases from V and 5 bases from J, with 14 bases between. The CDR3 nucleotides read TGTGCCAGCTCTAAGGGGGGGATCAACAATGAGCAGTTCTTC. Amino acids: CASSKGGINNEQFF. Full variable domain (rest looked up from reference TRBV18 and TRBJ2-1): NAGVMQNPRHLVRRRGQEARLRCSPMKGHSHVYWYRQLPEEGLKFMVYLQKENIIDESGMPKERFSAEFPKEGPSILRIQQVVRGDSAAYFCASSKGGINNEQFFGPGTRLTVL.

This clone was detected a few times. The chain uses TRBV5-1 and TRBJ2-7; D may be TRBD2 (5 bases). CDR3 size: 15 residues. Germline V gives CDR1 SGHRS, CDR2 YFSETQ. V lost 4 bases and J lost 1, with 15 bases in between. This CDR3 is CASSPGYTGSYEQYF. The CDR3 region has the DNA TGCGCCAGCAGCCCGGGATATACGGGATCCTACGAGCAGTACTTC.

CDR3 nucleotide sequence: TGTGCCAGCAGCCAAGAGCGGCCGGGGGCTTTCTACGGAAACACCATATATTTT. Encoded protein: CASSQERPGAFYGNTIYF. This chain links TRBV3-1 (or the pseudogene TRBV3-2) with TRBJ1-3; a weak D match, TRBD1 (6 bases). The germline CDR1 and CDR2 sequences are LGHDT and YNNKEL (reference sequence). Trimming pared 0 bases from V and 4 bases from J, leaving 19 bases between. This CDR3 is 18 amino acids long.

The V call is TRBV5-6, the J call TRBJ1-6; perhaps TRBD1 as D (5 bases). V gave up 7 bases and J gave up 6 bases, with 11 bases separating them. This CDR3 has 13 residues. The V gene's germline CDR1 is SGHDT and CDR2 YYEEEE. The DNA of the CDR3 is TGTGCCAGCGCCTGGGGGGTTAATTCACCCCTCCACTTT. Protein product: CASAWGVNSPLHF. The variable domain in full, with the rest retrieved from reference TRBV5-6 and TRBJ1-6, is DAGVTQSPTHLIKTRGQQVTLRCSPKSGHDTVSWYQQALGQGPQFIFQYYEEEERQRGNFPDRFSGHQFPNYSSELNVNALLLGDSALYLCASAWGVNSPLHFGNGTRLTVT.

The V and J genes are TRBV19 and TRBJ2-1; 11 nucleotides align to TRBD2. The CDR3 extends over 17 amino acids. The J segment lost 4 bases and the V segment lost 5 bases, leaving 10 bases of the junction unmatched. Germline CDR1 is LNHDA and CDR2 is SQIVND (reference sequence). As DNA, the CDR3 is TGTGCCAGTAGTCAGTCTCCGACTAGCGGGATTTACAATGAGCAGTTCTTC. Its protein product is CASSQSPTSGIYNEQFF.

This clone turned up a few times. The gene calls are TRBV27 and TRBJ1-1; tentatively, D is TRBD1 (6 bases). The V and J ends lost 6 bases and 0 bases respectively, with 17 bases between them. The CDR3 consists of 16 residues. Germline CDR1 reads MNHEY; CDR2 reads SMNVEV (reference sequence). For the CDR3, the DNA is TGTGCCAGCAGATTACGGCAGGGGACCCTGAACACTGAAGCTTTCTTT. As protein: CASRLRQGTLNTEAFF.

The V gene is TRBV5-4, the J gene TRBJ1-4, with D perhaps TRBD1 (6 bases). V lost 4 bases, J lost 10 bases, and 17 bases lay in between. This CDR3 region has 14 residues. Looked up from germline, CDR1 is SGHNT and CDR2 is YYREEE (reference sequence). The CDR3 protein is CASSLGHPNRKLFF. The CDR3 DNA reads TGTGCCAGCAGCCTGGGACACCCGAATCGAAAACTGTTTTTT. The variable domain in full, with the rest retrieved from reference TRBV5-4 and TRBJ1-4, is ETGVTQSPTHLIKTRGQQVTLRCSSQSGHNTVSWYQQALGQGPQFIFQYYREEENGRGNFPPRFSGLQFPNYSSELNVNALELDDSALYLCASSLGHPNRKLFFGSGTQLSVL.

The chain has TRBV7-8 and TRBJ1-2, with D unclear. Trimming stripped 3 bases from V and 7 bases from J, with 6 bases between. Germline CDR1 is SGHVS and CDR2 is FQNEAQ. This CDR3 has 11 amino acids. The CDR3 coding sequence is TGTGCCAGCAGCTTGATAGGTGGCTACACCTTC. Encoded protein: CASSLIGGYTF.

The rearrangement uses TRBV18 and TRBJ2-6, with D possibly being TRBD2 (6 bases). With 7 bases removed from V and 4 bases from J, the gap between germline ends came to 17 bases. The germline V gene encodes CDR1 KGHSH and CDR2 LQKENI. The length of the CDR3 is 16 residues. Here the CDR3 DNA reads TGTGCCAGCTTGCTAGCGTTGGGCACCGGGGCCAACGTCCTGACTTTC. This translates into CASLLALGTGANVLTF.

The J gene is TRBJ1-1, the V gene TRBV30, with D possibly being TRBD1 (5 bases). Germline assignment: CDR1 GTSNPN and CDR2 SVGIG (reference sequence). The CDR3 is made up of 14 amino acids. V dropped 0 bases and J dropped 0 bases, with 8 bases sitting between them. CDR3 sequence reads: CAWSVGGLNTEAFF. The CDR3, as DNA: TGTGCCTGGAGTGTGGGGGGGTTGAACACTGAAGCTTTCTTT.

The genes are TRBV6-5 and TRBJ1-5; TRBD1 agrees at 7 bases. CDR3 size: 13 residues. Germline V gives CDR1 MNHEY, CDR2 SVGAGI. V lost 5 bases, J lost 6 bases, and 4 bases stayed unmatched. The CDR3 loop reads CASSNRGSQPQHF. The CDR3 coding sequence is TGTGCCAGCAGTAACAGGGGCAGTCAGCCCCAGCATTTT.

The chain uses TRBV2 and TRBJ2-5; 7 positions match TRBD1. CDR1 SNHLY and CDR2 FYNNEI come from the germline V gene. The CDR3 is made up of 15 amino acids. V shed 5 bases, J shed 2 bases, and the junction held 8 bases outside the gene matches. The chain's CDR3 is CASSIDRVGQETQYF. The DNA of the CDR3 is TGTGCCAGCAGTATCGACAGGGTGGGACAAGAGACCCAGTACTTC.

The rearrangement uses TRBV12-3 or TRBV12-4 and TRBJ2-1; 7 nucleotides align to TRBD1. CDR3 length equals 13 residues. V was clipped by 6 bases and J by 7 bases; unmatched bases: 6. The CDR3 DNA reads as TGTGCCAGCAGGCCCGACAGGGTGAATGAGCAGTTCTTC. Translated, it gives CASRPDRVNEQFF.

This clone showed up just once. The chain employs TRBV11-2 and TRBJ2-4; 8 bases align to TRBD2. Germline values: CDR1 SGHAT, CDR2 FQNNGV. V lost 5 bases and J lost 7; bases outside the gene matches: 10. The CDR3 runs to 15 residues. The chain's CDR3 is CASSPWPGGRNIQYF. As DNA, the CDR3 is TGTGCCAGCAGCCCCTGGCCGGGAGGGCGCAACATTCAGTACTTC.

The CDR3 region has the DNA TGTGCCAGCGGTTCCTCTTCGGCCTACGAGCAGTACTTC. Amino acids: CASGSSSAYEQYF. The rearrangement joins TRBV28 to TRBJ2-7; unclear D gene. Germline values: CDR1 MDHEN, CDR2 SYDVKM. The CDR3 runs to 13 residues. Trimming shortened V by 8 bases and J by 2 bases, and 13 bases separated the two germline ends.

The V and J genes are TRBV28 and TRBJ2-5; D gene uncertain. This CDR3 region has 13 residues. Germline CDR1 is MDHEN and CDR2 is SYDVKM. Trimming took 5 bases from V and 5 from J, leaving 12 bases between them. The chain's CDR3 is CASSLRVKETQYF. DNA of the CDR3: TGTGCCAGCAGTCTCAGAGTAAAGGAGACCCAGTACTTC. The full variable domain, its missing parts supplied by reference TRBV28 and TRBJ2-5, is DVKVTQSSRYLVKRTGEKVFLECVQDMDHENMFWYRQDPGLGLRLIYFSYDVKMKEKGDIPEGYSVSREKKERFSLILESASTNQTSMYLCASSLRVKETQYFGPGTRLLVL.

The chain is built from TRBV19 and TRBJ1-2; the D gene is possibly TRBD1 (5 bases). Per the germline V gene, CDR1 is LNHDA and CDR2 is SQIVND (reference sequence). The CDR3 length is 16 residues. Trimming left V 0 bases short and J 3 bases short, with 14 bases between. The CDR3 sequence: CASSIDLRGLDYGYTF. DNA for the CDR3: TGTGCCAGTAGTATAGATCTTCGGGGACTGGACTATGGCTACACCTTC. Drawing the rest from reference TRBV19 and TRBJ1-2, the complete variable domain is DGGITQSPKYLFRKEGQNVTLSCEQNLNHDAMYWYRQDPGQGLRLIYYSQIVNDFQKGDIAEGYSVSREKKESFPLTVTSAQKNPTAFYLCASSIDLRGLDYGYTFGSGTRLTVV.